The rows below give T cell receptor beta chains drawn from one sample of a study of T cell repertoires in cytomegalovirus infection. TCRdb redid the calling of the reads with MiXCR, one entry per CDR3 protein. The data hold about half a million distinct CDR3 sequences, with approximately 40% observed a single time. The antigens of these receptors remain unknown. The input for sequencing was cultured PBMCs, taken from culture after CMV antigen stimulation. The receptor set was obtained from a human donor in good health (CMV status not recorded). Some clones in this sample may be carry-over from other donors' samples. CDR3s include the opening cysteine and the closing phenylalanine or tryptophan. D genes are given only for firm matches. A clone size is listed for some rows: how often the clone was seen (once, few, many), or a class if it is expanded.

cdr3_nt	cdr3_aa	d_call	clone_size	j_call	v_call
TGTGCCAGCAGCTCCCCCGGACAGGGAGACGGCTACACCTTC	CASSSPGQGDGYTF	TRBD1	few	TRBJ1-2	TRBV11-2
TGTGCCAGCGGAGGGAGATCTGGAAACACCATATATTTT	CASGGRSGNTIYF	NA	NA	TRBJ1-3	TRBV2
TGTGCCAGCAGCTTAGAGGCACAAATTGGGGAGCAGTTCTTC	CASSLEAQIGEQFF	NA	NA	TRBJ2-1	TRBV7-2
TGTGCCAGCAGCTATTCGGACAGGGGGTTGCGGGAGCTGTTTTTT	CASSYSDRGLRELFF	TRBD1	few	TRBJ2-2	TRBV11-2
TGTGCCACCAGCGGGGGCCCGAACACCGGGGAGCTGTTTTTT	CATSGGPNTGELFF	TRBD2	NA	TRBJ2-2	TRBV6-2/TRBV6-3
TGTGCCAGCAGCCGGACACACCAAGAGACCCAGTACTTC	CASSRTHQETQYF	NA	NA	TRBJ2-5	TRBV7-9
TGTGCCAGCAGTGAAGAGGGACCAGCCCTGTCACCCCTCCACTTT	CASSEEGPALSPLHF	NA	NA	TRBJ1-6	TRBV2
TGTGCCAGCAGCTTAGATGTCAATCAGCCCCAGCATTTT	CASSLDVNQPQHF	NA	few	TRBJ1-5	TRBV7-2
TGTGCCAGCAGCCGAAGTCCTACACGTCTGAACACTGAAGCTTTCTTT	CASSRSPTRLNTEAFF	NA	NA	TRBJ1-1	TRBV5-5
TGTGCCAGCAGCTTCTGGACCTCCTACGAGCAGTACTTC	CASSFWTSYEQYF	NA	NA	TRBJ2-7	TRBV7-2
TGTGCCAGCAGCCAAGATGGGGTGGGACTCAGCTCTGGGGCCAACGTCCTGACTTTC	CASSQDGVGLSSGANVLTF	NA	NA	TRBJ2-6	TRBV4-2
TGTGCCAGCAGCCTCCCGGGACAAATTCAGCCCCAGCATTTT	CASSLPGQIQPQHF	NA	NA	TRBJ1-5	TRBV7-9
TGTGCCAGCAGCTCCGAGGCATATAGAACCGGGACCCAGTACTTC	CASSSEAYRTGTQYF	NA	few	TRBJ2-5	TRBV7-2
TGTGCCAGCAGTTTGAGCACTGAGTATGGCTACACCTTC	CASSLSTEYGYTF	NA	NA	TRBJ1-2	TRBV12-3/TRBV12-4
TGTGCCACCAGCCCCATGGGGGCTGAGCAGTTCTTC	CATSPMGAEQFF	NA	NA	TRBJ2-1	TRBV15
TGTGCCAGCAGCTCCGAAAGAGGTACTAGCACAGATACGCAGTATTTT	CASSSERGTSTDTQYF	NA	NA	TRBJ2-3	TRBV7-6
TGTGCCACTAGGGACAGGGGCAACTCCTACGAGCAGTACTTC	CATRDRGNSYEQYF	TRBD1	NA	TRBJ2-7	TRBV2
TGTGCCAGCAGCCCCTCCGGGGTTGAAGATACGCAGTATTTT	CASSPSGVEDTQYF	NA	NA	TRBJ2-3	TRBV7-8